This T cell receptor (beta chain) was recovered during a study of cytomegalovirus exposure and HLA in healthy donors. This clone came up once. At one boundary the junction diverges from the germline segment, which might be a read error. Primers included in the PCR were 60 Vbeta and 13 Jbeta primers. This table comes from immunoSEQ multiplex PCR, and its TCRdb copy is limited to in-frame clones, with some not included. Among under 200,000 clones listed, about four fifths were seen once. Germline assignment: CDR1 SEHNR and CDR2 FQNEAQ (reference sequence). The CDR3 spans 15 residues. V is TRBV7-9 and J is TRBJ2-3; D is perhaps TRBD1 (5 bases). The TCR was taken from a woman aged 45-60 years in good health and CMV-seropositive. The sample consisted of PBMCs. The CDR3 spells CSSSILQGYTDTQYF. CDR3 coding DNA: TGTTCCAGCAGCATCCTTCAGGGTTACACAGATACGCAGTATTTT.